The entry below describes one TCR beta chain. The antigen is not known. The repertoire was sequenced with immunoSEQ multiplex PCR; TCRdb's copy has only in-frame clones and lacks some. In the table there are 90,000 or so clones, roughly 80% of which are singletons. This entry is derived from a study of graft-versus-host responses after intestinal transplantation. The overall study: Recipients received multivisceral, liver-intestinal, or isolated intestinal transplants.

Overall study findings and caveats: Association was observed between peak circulating GvH clone levels and early post-transplant HvG declines.

The CDR3 extends over 14 amino acids. Germline CDR1 KGHSH, CDR2 LQKENI. Trimming removed 3 bases from V and 5 bases from J, with 11 bases in between. The V gene is TRBV18, the J gene TRBJ1-5; D gene unclear. The TCR originated in a human donor who received an intestinal transplant. Sequenced here: unstimulated CD4+ T cells sorted from spleen or lymph node cells, sampled before intestinal transplant. CDR3 loop: CASSPVNSDQPQHF. In DNA, the CDR3 is TGTGCCAGCTCACCGGTTAATTCAGATCAGCCCCAGCATTTT.